The 13 T cell receptor beta chains below were found in one sample sequenced in a study of blood T cell repertoires in COVID-19. The repertoire was sequenced with immunoSEQ multiplex PCR; TCRdb's copy has only in-frame clones and lacks some. This repertoire shows 150,000 to 200,000 clones, approximately 90% found once; its top ten account for under 5%. Sequencing used peripheral blood. Source of these receptors: a human donor in a cohort sampled during active COVID-19.

The genes are TRBV3-1 (or the pseudogene TRBV3-2) and TRBJ1-3; 9 nucleotides align to TRBD1. Germline V gene data show CDR1 as LGHDT and CDR2 as YNNKEL (reference sequence). The CDR3 sequence is 15 residues long. V was pared by 4 bases and J by 3 bases, with 4 bases of the junction left unmatched. CDR3: CASSPRTGDGNTIYF. The CDR3 bases are TGTGCCAGCAGCCCTCGGACAGGGGATGGAAACACCATATATTTT.

The V and J genes are TRBV19 and TRBJ2-7; 12 bases line up with TRBD2. Trimming cost V 1 base and J 2 bases; bases outside gene matches: 9. The CDR3 runs to 18 residues. Per the germline V gene, CDR1 is LNHDA and CDR2 is SQIVND (reference sequence). DNA of the CDR3: TGTGCCAGTAGTATAGTGGGGACTAGCGGGCCTCGTACCTACGAGCAGTACTTC. Protein product: CASSIVGTSGPRTYEQYF.

This clone was seen a few times. The chain is built from TRBV6-5 and TRBJ1-4, with 7 nucleotides matching TRBD1. This CDR3 region has 13 residues. V was clipped by 6 bases and J by 6 bases; unmatched bases: 4. Germline lookup yields CDR1 MNHEY and CDR2 SVGAGI. CDR3 amino acids: CASRKTGDEKLFF. In DNA form, the CDR3 reads TGTGCCAGCAGGAAAACAGGGGATGAAAAACTGTTTTTT.

This clone was observed a single time. V and J are TRBV4-2 and TRBJ2-7, with TRBD2 matching 11 bases. V was pared by 11 bases and J by 5 bases, with 5 bases of the junction left unmatched. Per germline, CDR1 LGHNA and CDR2 YNFKEQ. The CDR3 length is 12 residues. CDR3 sequence: CAAGLAGHEQYF. Here the CDR3 DNA reads TGTGCCGCCGGACTAGCGGGCCACGAGCAGTACTTC.

This clone was detected only once. V is TRBV6-1 and J is TRBJ1-4, with TRBD1 identical over 9 bases. Looked up from germline, CDR1 is MNHNS and CDR2 is SASEGT. This CDR3 has 14 amino acids. With 3 bases clipped from V and 8 bases from J, the junction kept 4 bases outside the gene matches. DNA of the CDR3: TGTGCCAGCAGTGAGGGACAGGGATTCGAAAAACTGTTTTTT. Protein sequence: CASSEGQGFEKLFF.

This sequence joins TRBV9 and TRBJ2-7, with D tentatively TRBD2 (6 bases). This CDR3 region has 15 residues. V lost 4 bases and J 2 bases, leaving 16 bases between the germline ends. CDR1 is SGDLS and CDR2 is YYNGEE in the germline V gene. CDR3: CASSPRWGEPYEQYF. The CDR3 bases are TGTGCCAGCAGCCCACGTTGGGGGGAACCCTACGAGCAGTACTTC.

This chain's CDR3 is CASSLDRGNSPLHF. The CDR3 DNA sequence: TGCGCCAGCAGCCTGGACAGGGGGAATTCACCCCTCCACTTT. The chain uses TRBV4-1 and TRBJ1-6; the match to TRBD1 covers 10 bases. V gave up 4 bases and J gave up 7 bases; unmatched junction bases: 1. CDR3 length: 14 residues. Germline V CDR1 and CDR2: MGHRA, YSYEKL.

The chain joins TRBV19 to TRBJ2-6; TRBD1 agrees at 7 bases. V trimming: 9 bases; J trimming: 0 bases; junction bases outside the gene matches: 8. CDR1 and CDR2 from the germline V gene are LNHDA and SQIVND (reference sequence). This CDR3 region has 16 residues. Written as DNA, the CDR3 is TGTGCCAGCGCGTGGGACAGAAACTCTGGGGCCAACGTCCTGACTTTC. Its protein product is CASAWDRNSGANVLTF.

The gene calls are TRBV5-1 and TRBJ2-2; D is uncertain. Looked up from germline, CDR1 is SGHRS and CDR2 is YFSETQ. The CDR3 sequence is 16 residues long. V lost 1 base and J 0 bases, leaving 10 bases between the germline ends. The DNA of the CDR3 is TGCGCCAGCAGCTTGAGTAGCCGGTCGAACACCGGGGAGCTGTTTTTT. This encodes CASSLSSRSNTGELFF.

The rearrangement links TRBV7-2 to TRBJ2-5; 10 bases fit TRBD2. The CDR3 contains 16 residues. CDR1 is SGHTA, CDR2 FQGNSA, per germline. V was pared by 1 base and J by 3 bases, with 5 bases of the junction left unmatched. This chain's CDR3 is CASSLVASGGKETQYF. In DNA form, the CDR3 reads TGTGCCAGCAGCTTAGTGGCTAGCGGGGGCAAAGAGACCCAGTACTTC.

The V call is TRBV4-2, the J call TRBJ1-1; D gene uncertain. Germline assignment: CDR1 LGHNA and CDR2 YNFKEQ. With 2 bases removed from V and 4 bases from J, the gap between germline ends came to 11 bases. The CDR3 length is 14 residues. In DNA form, the CDR3 reads TGTGCCAGCAGCCAAAATACGGGTCGCACTGAAGCTTTCTTT. Translated, it gives CASSQNTGRTEAFF.

The chain employs TRBV7-9 and TRBJ2-5, with D possibly matching TRBD2 (5 bases). Deletions cut 1 base from V and 4 bases from J, with 13 bases between. Germline CDR1 is SEHNR and CDR2 is FQNEAQ (reference sequence). The CDR3 sequence is 15 residues long. DNA for the CDR3: TGTGCCAGCAGCTTAGACCCGGGGTCAAGAGAGACCCAGTACTTC. Its protein product is CASSLDPGSRETQYF. The variable domain in full, completed from reference TRBV7-9 and TRBJ2-5, reads DTGVSQNPRHKITKRGQNVTFRCDPISEHNRLYWYRQTLGQGPEFLTYFQNEAQLEKSRLLSDRFSAERPKGSFSTLEIQRTEQGDSAMYLCASSLDPGSRETQYFGPGTRLLVL.

The chain joins TRBV28 to TRBJ1-1, with TRBD1 matching 8 bases. J gave up 6 bases and V 5 bases, and 8 bases lay outside the gene matches. Looked up from germline, CDR1 is MDHEN and CDR2 is SYDVKM. The CDR3 has 14 amino acids. The CDR3 DNA reads as TGTGCCAGCAGTCTCACCGGACAGGGCGCTGAAGCTTTCTTT. This sequence encodes CASSLTGQGAEAFF.